The 10 T cell receptor beta chains given below trace back to one sample, sequenced in a study of blood T cells in healthy people across ages (dated by TCRdb to 2014 to 2015). The library came from 5' RACE. TCRdb names Illumina HiSeq 2500 as the instrument used. A second PCR of roughly 6 to 12 cycles was run with a J-beta primer mix and a sample-barcoded 5' primer. The public reads were run again by TCRdb, first through fastp at Q25 and then through MiXCR, and only productive beta chains were kept. Merged by CDR3 protein, the rows form single entries marked with the most common genes and DNA. The sample has around 500,000 distinct CDR3 sequences on record, about 25% of them singletons. The top ten clonotypes cover approximately 3.7% of the sample. The sample was also linked to a second study, of T cells of mothers and their children.

The specimen was blood. These receptors were obtained from a boy aged 2-9 years in good health.

This chain connects TRBV6-5 to TRBJ1-3; D is undetermined. The CDR3 loop spans 15 amino acids. With 2 bases removed from V and 4 bases from J, the gap between germline ends came to 12 bases. Germline CDR1 MNHEY, CDR2 SVGAGI. DNA of the CDR3: TGTGCCAGCAGTTACACCAGGCAGACCGGAAACACCATATATTTT. Protein: CASSYTRQTGNTIYF.

This rearrangement joins TRBV6-1 to TRBJ2-3; possible D gene TRBD2, 5 bases. The V end was cut by 5 bases, the J end by 0 bases, with 12 bases between. The CDR3 sequence is 15 residues long. Germline-derived CDR1 and CDR2 are MNHNS and SASEGT. DNA of the CDR3: TGTGCCAGCAGTCTCCCTCCGGGGAGCACAGATACGCAGTATTTT. Translating gives CASSLPPGSTDTQYF.

In its sample, this clonotype was seen many times. The chain is built from TRBV12-3 or TRBV12-4 and TRBJ2-3; D is undetermined. The germline V and J ends were trimmed by 4 bases and 1 base, with 3 bases remaining between them. The CDR3 spans 12 residues. The CDR3 sequence is CASSSGTDTQYF. The CDR3, as DNA: TGTGCCAGCAGTTCTGGCACAGATACGCAGTATTTT.

This clonotype came up a few times. The genes are TRBV10-1 and TRBJ1-1; the D gene is possibly TRBD1 (5 bases). The V gene lost 3 bases and the J gene lost 1 base, with 12 bases spanning the gap. Germline CDR1 reads WNHNN; CDR2 reads SYGVQD (reference sequence). The CDR3 runs to 15 residues. In DNA form, the CDR3 reads TGCGCCAGCAGTGATCCGGGGGACGGGAACACTGAAGCTTTCTTT. The encoded protein is CASSDPGDGNTEAFF.

This sequence joins TRBV7-2 and TRBJ1-2; TRBD1 aligns across 7 bases. This CDR3 region has 13 residues. Germline CDR1 reads SGHTA; CDR2 reads FQGNSA. After removal of 7 bases from V and 2 bases from J, the junction contained 4 bases not matched to a gene. The CDR3, as DNA: TGTGCCAGCACCATGGGACAGAACTATGGCTACACCTTC. This encodes CASTMGQNYGYTF.

A few counts support this clonotype. V usage is TRBV2 and J usage is TRBJ2-1, with TRBD2 matching 7 bases. The J call may be in error: the DNA end matches TRBJ2-5 better. The CDR3 totals 14 residues. Germline V lookup: CDR1 SNHLY, CDR2 FYNNEI. This chain's CDR3 is CASIAGGSIETQYF. The CDR3 nucleotides are TGTGCCAGCATCGCGGGCGGGAGCATAGAGACCCAGTACTTC.

This clonotype was seen a handful of times. This chain uses TRBV7-9 with TRBJ1-4; D not resolved. The CDR3 consists of 14 residues. V lost 5 bases and J lost 8, with 15 bases in between. In germline, CDR1 is SEHNR, CDR2 FQNEAQ (reference sequence). The CDR3 here is CASSPIDPTEKLFF. In DNA, the CDR3 is TGTGCCAGCAGCCCGATCGATCCGACCGAAAAACTGTTTTTT.

This clonotype has only a few counts. The J gene is TRBJ1-1, the V gene TRBV29-1; a weak D match, TRBD1 (5 bases). The CDR3 is 17 residues long. Germline assignment: CDR1 SQVTM and CDR2 ANQGSEA. V lost 3 bases and J lost 1, with 21 bases in between. The CDR3 DNA follows: TGCAGCGTTGAGTACGGGCAAAAAAACCAGGGGAACACTGAAGCTTTCTTT. This sequence encodes CSVEYGQKNQGNTEAFF.

The chain carries TRBV15 and TRBJ1-4; D is unclear. The CDR3 runs 16 residues. The V end lost 1 base, the J end lost 6 bases, and 15 bases lay between the germline ends. Germline-derived CDR1 and CDR2 are LNHNV and YYDKDF (reference sequence). The CDR3, as DNA: TGTGCCACCAGCAGAGGATCGTTAGGAGTCGATGAAAAACTGTTTTTT. Translation gives CATSRGSLGVDEKLFF.

The chain's CDR3 is CAWRGTRQETQYF. CDR3 DNA sequence: TGTGCCTGGAGGGGGACTCGACAAGAGACCCAGTACTTC. This chain links TRBV30 with TRBJ2-5, with D perhaps TRBD2 (6 bases). The CDR3 has 13 residues. Germline CDR1 and CDR2: GTSNPN and SVGIG (reference sequence). With 3 bases removed from V and 2 bases from J, the gap between germline ends came to 10 bases.